The 17 T cell receptor beta chains reported below all come from one sample, sequenced in a study of shared clonotypes between healthy human individuals. Clones were read by immunoSEQ multiplex PCR, and TCRdb kept only the in-frame ones, dropping some. The repertoire holds roughly 590,000 clones, with around 95% as singletons. Naive CD8 cells lacked CD45RO and underwent positive selection for CCR7, leaving out terminally differentiated effector memory CD45RA+ cells. The specimen sequenced was naive CD8+ T cells sorted from blood. The receptors originated from a young woman in good health.

This CDR3 reads CASSSPRGNTIYF. The CDR3 nucleotides are TGTGCCAGCAGTTCCCCCCGAGGAAACACCATATATTTT. The chain has TRBV28 and TRBJ1-3; no definite D call. This CDR3 contains 13 residues. Trimming removed 4 bases at V and 4 bases at J, with 8 bases between. Germline V gives CDR1 MDHEN, CDR2 SYDVKM.

The rearrangement joins TRBV11-3 to TRBJ2-5; TRBD1 matches at 9 bases. The CDR3 contains 15 residues. Germline V lookup: CDR1 SGHNT, CDR2 YENEEA. The V and J ends lost 4 bases and 4 bases, in that order; junction bases with no gene match: 7. The CDR3: CASSWGDREGETQYF. CDR3 in DNA: TGTGCCAGCAGCTGGGGGGACAGGGAGGGAGAGACCCAGTACTTC.

The chain is built from TRBV28 and TRBJ2-2, with D maybe TRBD2 (5 bases). The CDR3 is 14 residues long. Germline V CDR1 and CDR2: MDHEN, SYDVKM. V was clipped by 6 bases and J by 3 bases, with 11 bases between them. The chain's CDR3 is CASRPAVDTGELFF. The CDR3, as DNA: TGTGCCAGCAGGCCAGCGGTGGACACCGGGGAGCTGTTTTTT.

This chain links TRBV6-5 with TRBJ1-5; D is unclear. From germline, CDR1 is MNHEY and CDR2 SVGAGI. The V gene lost 8 bases and the J gene lost 5 bases, with 4 bases spanning the gap. This CDR3 region has 10 residues. The CDR3 DNA sequence: TGTGCCAGCGGCCATCAGCCCCAGCATTTT. Amino acids: CASGHQPQHF.

The gene calls are TRBV4-1 and TRBJ2-7; 8 nucleotides align to TRBD2. CDR3 length equals 15 residues. Germline CDR1 and CDR2: MGHRA and YSYEKL. The V segment lost 0 bases and the J segment 2 bases; nucleotides outside the gene matches: 3. The CDR3 protein is CASSQEPGGTYEQYF. Written as DNA, the CDR3 is TGCGCCAGCAGCCAAGAGCCGGGGGGGACCTACGAGCAGTACTTC.

The chain uses TRBV4-1 and TRBJ2-4; TRBD2 aligns across 15 bases. Germline V CDR1 and CDR2: MGHRA, YSYEKL. Trimming at V came to 4 bases and at J to 0 bases, leaving 4 bases not matched to a gene. The CDR3 is 18 amino acids. The CDR3 sequence: CASSPGLAGGVAKNIQYF. For the CDR3, the DNA is TGCGCCAGCAGCCCCGGACTAGCGGGGGGGGTAGCCAAAAACATTCAGTACTTC.

The chain is built from TRBV13 and TRBJ1-5; D is unresolved. V dropped 4 bases and J dropped 4 bases, with 8 bases sitting between them. Per germline, CDR1 PRHDT and CDR2 FYEKMQ (reference sequence). The CDR3 runs to 13 residues. CDR3 bases: TGTGCCAGCAGCTCGGGGTGGAATCAGCCCCAGCATTTT. Residues: CASSSGWNQPQHF.

This clone occurred once. This chain uses TRBV5-1 with TRBJ2-3; perhaps TRBD2 as D (6 bases). V was cut by 4 bases and J by 5 bases, with 14 bases left in between. The CDR3 covers 14 residues. Germline V gene sequence: CDR1 SGHRS, CDR2 YFSETQ. The CDR3 protein is CASSPGSRGDTQYF. CDR3 nucleotide sequence: TGCGCCAGCAGCCCCGGATCGCGGGGAGATACGCAGTATTTT.

The chain carries TRBV5-6 and TRBJ1-3; D gene unclear. Trimming shortened V by 0 bases and J by 0 bases, and 10 bases separated the two germline ends. Germline CDR1 is SGHDT and CDR2 is YYEEEE. This CDR3 spans 16 amino acids. CDR3 amino acids: CASSLAADTSGNTIYF. Written as DNA, the CDR3 is TGTGCCAGCAGCTTGGCCGCTGACACCTCTGGAAACACCATATATTTT.

The V and J genes are TRBV5-1 and TRBJ2-7; D is ambiguous. The ends were cut back, 2 bases at V and 3 bases at J, with 6 bases in the middle. This CDR3 has 12 amino acids. Germline V gene lookup returns CDR1 SGHRS and CDR2 YFSETQ. The CDR3 coding sequence is TGCGCCAGCAGCTTAGGAAACTACGAGCAGTACTTC. It codes for CASSLGNYEQYF.

The CDR3, as DNA: TGTGCCAGCAGCCAAGACGAGGTTACCGGCGAGGAGGATACGCAGTATTTT. This translates into CASSQDEVTGEEDTQYF. The V gene is TRBV4-2, the J gene TRBJ2-3; D is unclear. Germline V gene data show CDR1 as LGHNA and CDR2 as YNFKEQ. This CDR3 is built from 17 residues. The V gene lost 0 bases and the J gene lost 6 bases, with 19 bases spanning the gap.

The chain combines TRBV23-1 with TRBJ1-3, with D uncertain. TRBV23-1 is recorded as an ORF, its role being uncertain. The CDR3 is 12 residues long. V lost 8 bases, J lost 0 bases, and 5 bases lay in between. In DNA, the CDR3 is TGCGCCAGCGCGTCCTCTGGAAACACCATATATTTT. Encoded protein: CASASSGNTIYF.

The chain carries TRBV30 and TRBJ2-1; TRBD2 aligns across 8 bases. J was trimmed by 9 bases and V by 4 bases; bases with no gene match: 11. Germline CDR1 GTSNPN, CDR2 SVGIG (reference sequence). This CDR3 has 14 amino acids. CDR3 loop: CAWTERESKGEQFF. DNA of the CDR3: TGTGCCTGGACTGAGCGGGAGTCAAAGGGTGAGCAGTTCTTC.

The genes are TRBV9 and TRBJ2-2; D tentatively reads TRBD1 or TRBD2 (5 bases each). The CDR3 contains 15 residues. CDR1 is SGDLS, CDR2 YYNGEE, per germline. V gave up 0 bases and J gave up 5 bases, with 11 bases separating them. The CDR3 DNA reads as TGTGCCAGCAGCGTAGGGGACCCGTCTACCGGGGAGCTGTTTTTT. Translating it yields CASSVGDPSTGELFF. The full variable domain, its missing parts supplied by reference TRBV9 and TRBJ2-2, is DSGVTQTPKHLITATGQRVTLRCSPRSGDLSVYWYQQSLDQGLQFLIQYYNGEERAKGNILERFSAQQFPDLHSELNLSSLELGDSALYFCASSVGDPSTGELFFGEGSRLTVL.

The chain recombines TRBV7-9 with TRBJ2-7; 12 bases agree with TRBD1. The CDR3 is 13 amino acids. The V segment lost 9 bases and the J segment 9 bases; nucleotides outside the gene matches: 9. CDR1 is SEHNR and CDR2 is FQNEAQ in the germline V gene (reference sequence). DNA for the CDR3: TGTGCCAGTGCGGGACAGGGGGCGTTGGGGCAGTACTTC. It translates to CASAGQGALGQYF.

The chain uses TRBV7-6 and TRBJ2-7; 8 bases line up with TRBD2. This CDR3 has 11 amino acids. Trimming cost V 8 bases and J 5 bases; bases outside gene matches: 2. Germline lookup yields CDR1 SGHVS and CDR2 FNYEAQ. The CDR3 sequence: CASSRGDEQYF. DNA for the CDR3: TGTGCCAGCTCGCGGGGGGACGAGCAGTACTTC.

This chain joins TRBV4-1 and TRBJ2-6, with 7 nucleotides matching TRBD1. The CDR3 covers 16 residues. J gave up 0 bases and V 4 bases, and 3 bases lay outside the gene matches. Looked up from germline, CDR1 is MGHRA and CDR2 is YSYEKL. The CDR3 nucleotides are TGCGCCAGCAGCCTGGGACAGAGCTCTGGGGCCAACGTCCTGACTTTC. Residues: CASSLGQSSGANVLTF.